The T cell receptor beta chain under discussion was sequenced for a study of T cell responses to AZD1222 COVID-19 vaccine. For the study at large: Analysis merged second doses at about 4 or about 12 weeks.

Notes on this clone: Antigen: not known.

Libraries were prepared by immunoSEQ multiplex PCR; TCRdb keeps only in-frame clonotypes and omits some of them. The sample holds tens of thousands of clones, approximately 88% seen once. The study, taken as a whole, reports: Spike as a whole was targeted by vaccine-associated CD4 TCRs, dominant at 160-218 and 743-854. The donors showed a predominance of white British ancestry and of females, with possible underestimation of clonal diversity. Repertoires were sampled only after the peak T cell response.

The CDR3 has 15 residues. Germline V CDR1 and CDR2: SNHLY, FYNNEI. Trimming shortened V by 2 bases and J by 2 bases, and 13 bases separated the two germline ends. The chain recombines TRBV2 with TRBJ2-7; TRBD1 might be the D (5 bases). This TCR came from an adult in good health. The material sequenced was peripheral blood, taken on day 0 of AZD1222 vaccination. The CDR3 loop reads CASSEQQVFAYEQYF. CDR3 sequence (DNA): TGTGCCAGCAGTGAACAACAGGTATTTGCCTACGAGCAGTACTTC. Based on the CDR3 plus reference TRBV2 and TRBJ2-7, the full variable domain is EPEVTQTPSHQVTQMGQEVILRCVPISNHLYFYWYRQILGQKVEFLVSFYNNEISEKSEIFDDQFSVERPDGSNFTLKIRSTKLEDSAMYFCASSEQQVFAYEQYFGPGTRLTVT.